The present entry profiles one TCR beta chain with its context. What it binds is not known. The sample originates from a study of CD8 T cells in ankylosing spondylitis. Study findings and constraints: Clones tied to disease were said to be significantly enriched in matched ankylosing spondylitis synovial fluid. Ankylosing spondylitis blood appeared to carry a characteristic TCR beta motif of several highly homologous variants.

Preparation of TCR beta libraries was done by quantitative 5'-RACE with molecular barcodes. TCRdb re-analysed the 5' RACE reads in MiXCR, keeping a single row per CDR3 protein. The sample consists of roughly 250,000 distinct CDR3 sequences, roughly 8.6% of them appearing once. Sequenced sample: blood, either unsorted or a sorted T cell fraction (not recorded which). This clonotype originated in a male donor with ankylosing spondylitis or in good health (not recorded which).

In DNA, the CDR3 is TGTGCCAGCAGCGTAGACGCTAGCGGGAGGGCCCATGAGCAGTTCTTC. It specifies CASSVDASGRAHEQFF. The chain has TRBV9 and TRBJ2-1; 12 bases align to TRBD2. CDR1 is SGDLS, CDR2 YYNGEE, per germline. After removal of 0 bases from V and 8 bases from J, the junction contained 6 bases not matched to a gene. CDR3 length equals 16 residues. Combining the CDR3 with reference TRBV9 and TRBJ2-1 gives the whole variable domain DSGVTQTPKHLITATGQRVTLRCSPRSGDLSVYWYQQSLDQGLQFLIQYYNGEERAKGNILERFSAQQFPDLHSELNLSSLELGDSALYFCASSVDASGRAHEQFFGPGTRLTVL.